This record covers a single T cell receptor (beta chain). Losses at the gene ends were 3 bases for V and 1 base for J; bases not matched to a gene: 7. CDR3 length: 18 residues. Germline assignment: CDR1 MNHEY and CDR2 SVGAGI. The data are from a study of T cells in Graves' hyperthyroidism and ophthalmopathy. It was RNA transcripts that yielded the amplified TCR beta CDR3 regions. HTBI primers were employed in a first-round RT-PCR of the TCR CDR3. TCRdb fed the multiplex PCR reads into MiXCR, producing one record per CDR3 protein. The repertoire holds around 580,000 distinct CDR3 sequences, with 46% as singletons.

Sequenced sample: peripheral blood or thyroid tissue (not recorded which). The rearrangement joins TRBV6-5 to TRBJ2-5; 14 bases line up with TRBD2. The clonotype originates from a woman under 30 with Graves' hyperthyroidism. CDR3: CASSYPGLAGEGQETQYF. The CDR3, as DNA: TGTGCCAGCAGTTATCCGGGACTAGCGGGAGAAGGCCAAGAGACCCAGTACTTC.